This TCR beta chain comes out of a study of T cells in Graves' hyperthyroidism and ophthalmopathy. Regions amplified from RNA transcripts were the TCR beta CDR3 regions. An initial round of RT-PCR targeting the TCR CDR3 relied on the HTBI primer set. TCRdb re-called the multiplex PCR reads with MiXCR, one entry per CDR3 protein. The table shows a few hundred thousand distinct CDR3 sequences, with about an eighth occurring only once. The CDR3 spans 19 residues. V trimming: 0 bases; J trimming: 2 bases; junction bases outside the gene matches: 8. Germline V gene lookup returns CDR1 SGDLS and CDR2 YYNGEE. Any patient presenting with uncontrolled infection, other autoimmune disease, pregnancy or lactation was left out.

This receptor was obtained from a woman between 35 and 50 years old with Graves' ophthalmopathy. The specimen was blood. The chain joins TRBV9 to TRBJ2-1; 13 bases are a match to TRBD2. The DNA of the CDR3 is TGTGCCAGCAGCGTAGAACTAGCGGGAGGGCTAGGGGCCTACAATGAGCAGTTCTTC. Translating gives CASSVELAGGLGAYNEQFF.